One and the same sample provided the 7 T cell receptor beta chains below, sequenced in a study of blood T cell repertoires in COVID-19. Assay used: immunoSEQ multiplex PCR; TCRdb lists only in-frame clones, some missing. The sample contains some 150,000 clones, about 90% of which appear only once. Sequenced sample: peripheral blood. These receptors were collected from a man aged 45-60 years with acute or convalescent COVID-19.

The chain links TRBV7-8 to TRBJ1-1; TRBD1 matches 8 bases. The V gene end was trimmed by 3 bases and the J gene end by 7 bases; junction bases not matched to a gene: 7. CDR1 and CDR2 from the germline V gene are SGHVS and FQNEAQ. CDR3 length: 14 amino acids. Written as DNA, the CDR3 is TGTGCCAGCAGCTTGGCGACAGGGGTGTTTGAAGCTTTCTTT. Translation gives CASSLATGVFEAFF. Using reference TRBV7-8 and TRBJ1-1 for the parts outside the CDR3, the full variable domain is GAGVSQSPRYKVAKRGQDVALRCDPISGHVSLFWYQQALGQGPEFLTYFQNEAQLDKSGLPSDRFFAERPEGSVSTLKIQRTQQEDSAVYLCASSLATGVFEAFFGQGTRLTVV.

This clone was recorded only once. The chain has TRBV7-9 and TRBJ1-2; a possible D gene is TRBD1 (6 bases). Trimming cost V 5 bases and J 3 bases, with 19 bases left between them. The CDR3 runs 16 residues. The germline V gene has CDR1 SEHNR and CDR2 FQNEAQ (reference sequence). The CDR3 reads CASSQTSRTVDYGYTF. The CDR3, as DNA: TGTGCCAGCAGCCAAACTTCTCGGACAGTTGACTATGGCTACACCTTC. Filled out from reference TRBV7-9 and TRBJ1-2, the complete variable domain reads DTGVSQNPRHKITKRGQNVTFRCDPISEHNRLYWYRQTLGQGPEFLTYFQNEAQLEKSRLLSDRFSAERPKGSFSTLEIQRTEQGDSAMYLCASSQTSRTVDYGYTFGSGTRLTVV.

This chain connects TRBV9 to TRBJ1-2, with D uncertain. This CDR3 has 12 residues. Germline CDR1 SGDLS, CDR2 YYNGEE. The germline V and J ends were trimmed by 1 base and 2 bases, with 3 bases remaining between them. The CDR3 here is CASSVQNYGYTF. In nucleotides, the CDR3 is TGTGCCAGCAGCGTACAGAACTATGGCTACACCTTC. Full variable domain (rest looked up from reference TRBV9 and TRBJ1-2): DSGVTQTPKHLITATGQRVTLRCSPRSGDLSVYWYQQSLDQGLQFLIQYYNGEERAKGNILERFSAQQFPDLHSELNLSSLELGDSALYFCASSVQNYGYTFGSGTRLTVV.

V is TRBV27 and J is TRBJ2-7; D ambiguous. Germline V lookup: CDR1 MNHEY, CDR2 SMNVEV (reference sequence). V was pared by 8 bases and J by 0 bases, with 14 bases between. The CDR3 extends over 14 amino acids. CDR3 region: CASRAYSYSYEQYF. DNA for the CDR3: TGTGCCAGCCGTGCCTACAGTTACTCCTACGAGCAGTACTTC.

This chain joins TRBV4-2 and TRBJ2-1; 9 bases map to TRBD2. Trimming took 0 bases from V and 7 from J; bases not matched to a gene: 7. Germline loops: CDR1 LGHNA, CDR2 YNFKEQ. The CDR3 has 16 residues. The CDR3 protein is CASSQDLAGGLNEQFF. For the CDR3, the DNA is TGTGCCAGCAGCCAAGATCTGGCGGGAGGGCTAAATGAGCAGTTCTTC.

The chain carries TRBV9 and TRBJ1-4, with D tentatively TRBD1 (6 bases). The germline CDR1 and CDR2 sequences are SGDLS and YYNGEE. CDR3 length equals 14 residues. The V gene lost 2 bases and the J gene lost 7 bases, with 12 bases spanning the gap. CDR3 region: CASSVDRRGEKLFF. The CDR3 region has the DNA TGTGCCAGCAGCGTGGACAGACGGGGTGAAAAACTGTTTTTT.

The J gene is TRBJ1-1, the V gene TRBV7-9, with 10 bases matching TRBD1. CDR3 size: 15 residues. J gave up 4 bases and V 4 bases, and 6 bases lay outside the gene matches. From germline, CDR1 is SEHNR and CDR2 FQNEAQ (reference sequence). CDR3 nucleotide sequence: TGTGCCAGCAGCTCGGGACAGGGGAGGAGCACTGAAGCTTTCTTT. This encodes CASSSGQGRSTEAFF.